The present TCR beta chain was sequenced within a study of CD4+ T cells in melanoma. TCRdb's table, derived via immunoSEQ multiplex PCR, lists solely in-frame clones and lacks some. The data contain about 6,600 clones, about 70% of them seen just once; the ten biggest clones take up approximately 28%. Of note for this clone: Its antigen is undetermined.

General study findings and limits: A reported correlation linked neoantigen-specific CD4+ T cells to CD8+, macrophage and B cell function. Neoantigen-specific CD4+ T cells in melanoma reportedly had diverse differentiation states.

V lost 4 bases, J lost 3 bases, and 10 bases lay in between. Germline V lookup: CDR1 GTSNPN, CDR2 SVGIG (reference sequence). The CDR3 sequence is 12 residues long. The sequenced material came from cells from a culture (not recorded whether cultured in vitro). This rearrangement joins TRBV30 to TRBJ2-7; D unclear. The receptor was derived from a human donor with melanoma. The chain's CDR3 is CAWTGSSYEQYF. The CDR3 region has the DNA TGTGCCTGGACGGGTAGCAGCTACGAGCAGTACTTC.